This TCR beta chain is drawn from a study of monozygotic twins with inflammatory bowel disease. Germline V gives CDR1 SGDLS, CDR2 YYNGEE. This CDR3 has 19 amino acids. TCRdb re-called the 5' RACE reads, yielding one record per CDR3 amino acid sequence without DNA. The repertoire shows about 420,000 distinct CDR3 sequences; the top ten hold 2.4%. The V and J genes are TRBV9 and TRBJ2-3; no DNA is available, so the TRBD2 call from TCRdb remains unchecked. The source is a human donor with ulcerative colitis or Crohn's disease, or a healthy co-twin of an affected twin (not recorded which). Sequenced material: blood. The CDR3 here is CASSVPPEGLATITDTQYF.